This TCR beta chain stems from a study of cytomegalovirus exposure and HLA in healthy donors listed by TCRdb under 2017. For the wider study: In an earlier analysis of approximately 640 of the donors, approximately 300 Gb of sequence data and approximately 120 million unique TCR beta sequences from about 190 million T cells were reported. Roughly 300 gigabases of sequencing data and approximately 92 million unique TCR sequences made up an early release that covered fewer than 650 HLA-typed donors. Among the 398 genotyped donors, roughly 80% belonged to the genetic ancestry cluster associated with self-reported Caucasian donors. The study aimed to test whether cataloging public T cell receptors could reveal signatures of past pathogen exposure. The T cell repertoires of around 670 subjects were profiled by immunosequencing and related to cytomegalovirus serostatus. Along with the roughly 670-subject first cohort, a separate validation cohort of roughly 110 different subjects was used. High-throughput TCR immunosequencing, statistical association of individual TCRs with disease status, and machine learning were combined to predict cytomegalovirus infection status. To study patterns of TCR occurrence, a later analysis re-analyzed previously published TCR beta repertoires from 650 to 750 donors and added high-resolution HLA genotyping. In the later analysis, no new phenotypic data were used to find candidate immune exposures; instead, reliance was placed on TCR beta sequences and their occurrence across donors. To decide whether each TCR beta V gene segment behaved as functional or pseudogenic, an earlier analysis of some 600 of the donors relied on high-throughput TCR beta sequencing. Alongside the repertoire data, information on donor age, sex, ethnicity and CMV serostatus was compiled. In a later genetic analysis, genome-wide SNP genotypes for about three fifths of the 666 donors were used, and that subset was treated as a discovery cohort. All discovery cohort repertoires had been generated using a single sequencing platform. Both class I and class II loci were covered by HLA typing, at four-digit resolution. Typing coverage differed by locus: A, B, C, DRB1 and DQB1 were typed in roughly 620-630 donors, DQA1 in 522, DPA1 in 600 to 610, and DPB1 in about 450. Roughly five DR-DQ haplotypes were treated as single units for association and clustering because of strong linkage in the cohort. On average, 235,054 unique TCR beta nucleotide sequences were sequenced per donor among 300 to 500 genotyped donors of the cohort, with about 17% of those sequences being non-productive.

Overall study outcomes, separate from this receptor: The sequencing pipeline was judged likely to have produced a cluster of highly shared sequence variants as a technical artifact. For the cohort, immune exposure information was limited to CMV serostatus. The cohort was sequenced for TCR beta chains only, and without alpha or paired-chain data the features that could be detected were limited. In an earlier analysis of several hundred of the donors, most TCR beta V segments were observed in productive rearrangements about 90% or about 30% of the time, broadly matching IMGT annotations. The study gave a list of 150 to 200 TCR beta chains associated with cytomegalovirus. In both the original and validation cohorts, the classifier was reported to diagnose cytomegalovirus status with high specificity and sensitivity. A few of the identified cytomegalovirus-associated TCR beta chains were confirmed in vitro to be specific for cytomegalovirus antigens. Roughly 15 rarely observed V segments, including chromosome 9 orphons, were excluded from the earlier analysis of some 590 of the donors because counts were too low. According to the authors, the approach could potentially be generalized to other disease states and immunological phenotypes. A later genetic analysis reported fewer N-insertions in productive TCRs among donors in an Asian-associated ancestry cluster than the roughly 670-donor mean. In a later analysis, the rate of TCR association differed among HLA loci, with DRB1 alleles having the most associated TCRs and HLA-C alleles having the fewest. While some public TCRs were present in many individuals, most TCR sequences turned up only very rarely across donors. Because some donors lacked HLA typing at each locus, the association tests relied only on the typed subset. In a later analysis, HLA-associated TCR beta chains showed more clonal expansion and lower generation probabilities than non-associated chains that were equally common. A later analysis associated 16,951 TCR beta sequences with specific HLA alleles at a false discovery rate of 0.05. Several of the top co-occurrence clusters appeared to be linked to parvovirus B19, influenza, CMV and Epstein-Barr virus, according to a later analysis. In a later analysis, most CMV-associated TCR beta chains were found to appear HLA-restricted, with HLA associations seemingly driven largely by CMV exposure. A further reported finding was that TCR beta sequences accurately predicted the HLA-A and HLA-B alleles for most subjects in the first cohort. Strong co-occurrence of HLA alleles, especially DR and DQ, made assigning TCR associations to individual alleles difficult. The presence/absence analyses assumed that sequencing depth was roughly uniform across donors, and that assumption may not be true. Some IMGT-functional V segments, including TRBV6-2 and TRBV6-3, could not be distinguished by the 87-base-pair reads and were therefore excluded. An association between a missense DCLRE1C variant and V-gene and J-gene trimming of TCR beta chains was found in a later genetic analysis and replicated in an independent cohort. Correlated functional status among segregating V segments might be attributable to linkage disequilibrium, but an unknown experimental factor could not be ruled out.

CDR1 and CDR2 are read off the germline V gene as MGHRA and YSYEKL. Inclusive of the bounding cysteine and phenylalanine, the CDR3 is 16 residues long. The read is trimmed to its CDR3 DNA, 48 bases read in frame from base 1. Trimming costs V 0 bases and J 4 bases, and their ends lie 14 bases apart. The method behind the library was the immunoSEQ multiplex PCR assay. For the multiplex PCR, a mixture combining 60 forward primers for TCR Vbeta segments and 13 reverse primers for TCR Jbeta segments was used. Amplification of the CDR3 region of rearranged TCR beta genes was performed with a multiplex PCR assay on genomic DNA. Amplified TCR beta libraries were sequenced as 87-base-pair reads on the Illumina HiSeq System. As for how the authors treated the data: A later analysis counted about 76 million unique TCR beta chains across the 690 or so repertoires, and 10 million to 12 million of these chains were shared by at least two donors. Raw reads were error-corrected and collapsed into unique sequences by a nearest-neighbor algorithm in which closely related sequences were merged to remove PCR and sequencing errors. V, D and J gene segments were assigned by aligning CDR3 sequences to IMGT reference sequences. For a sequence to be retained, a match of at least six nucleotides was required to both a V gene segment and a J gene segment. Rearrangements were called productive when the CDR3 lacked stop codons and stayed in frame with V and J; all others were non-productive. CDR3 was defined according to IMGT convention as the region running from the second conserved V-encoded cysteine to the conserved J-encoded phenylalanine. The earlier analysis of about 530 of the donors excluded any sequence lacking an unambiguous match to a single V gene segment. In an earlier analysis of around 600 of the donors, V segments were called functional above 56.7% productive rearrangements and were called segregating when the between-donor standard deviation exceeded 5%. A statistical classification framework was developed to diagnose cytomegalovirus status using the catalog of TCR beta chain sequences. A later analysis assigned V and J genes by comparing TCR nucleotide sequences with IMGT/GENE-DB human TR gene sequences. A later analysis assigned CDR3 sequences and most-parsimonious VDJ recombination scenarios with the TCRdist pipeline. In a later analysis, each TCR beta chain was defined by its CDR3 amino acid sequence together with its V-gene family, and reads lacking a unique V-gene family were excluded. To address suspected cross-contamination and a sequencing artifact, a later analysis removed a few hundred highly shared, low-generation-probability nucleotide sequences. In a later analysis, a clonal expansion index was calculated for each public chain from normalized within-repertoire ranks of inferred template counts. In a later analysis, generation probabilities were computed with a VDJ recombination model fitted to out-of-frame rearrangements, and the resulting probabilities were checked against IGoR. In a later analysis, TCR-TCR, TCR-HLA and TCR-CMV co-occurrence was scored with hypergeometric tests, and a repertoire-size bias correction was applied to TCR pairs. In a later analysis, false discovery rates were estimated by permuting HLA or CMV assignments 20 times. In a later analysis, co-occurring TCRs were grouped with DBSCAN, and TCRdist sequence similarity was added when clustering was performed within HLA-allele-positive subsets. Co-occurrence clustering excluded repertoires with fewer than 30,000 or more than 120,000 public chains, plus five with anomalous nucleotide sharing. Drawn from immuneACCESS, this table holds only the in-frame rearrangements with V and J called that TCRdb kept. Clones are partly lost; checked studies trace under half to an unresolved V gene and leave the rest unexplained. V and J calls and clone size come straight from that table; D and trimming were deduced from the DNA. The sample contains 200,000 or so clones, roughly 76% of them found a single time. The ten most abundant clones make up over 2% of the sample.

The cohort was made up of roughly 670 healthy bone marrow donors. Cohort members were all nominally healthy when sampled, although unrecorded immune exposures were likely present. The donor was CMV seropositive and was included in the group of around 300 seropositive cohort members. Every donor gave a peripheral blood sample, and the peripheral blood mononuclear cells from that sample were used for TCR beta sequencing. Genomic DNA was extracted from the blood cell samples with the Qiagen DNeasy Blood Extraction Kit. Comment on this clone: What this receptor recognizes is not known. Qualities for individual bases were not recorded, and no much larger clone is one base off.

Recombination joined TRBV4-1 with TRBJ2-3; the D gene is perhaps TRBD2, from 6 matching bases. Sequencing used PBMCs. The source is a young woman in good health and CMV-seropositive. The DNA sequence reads TGCGCCAGCAGCCAAGAGTGGAGTCGCGGGGCAGATACGCAGTATTTT. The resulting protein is CASSQEWSRGADTQYF.